Each of the 20 T cell receptor beta chains below was sequenced from the same sample in a study of tumor-infiltrating lymphocytes in localized non-small cell lung cancer. TCRdb's copy holds only in-frame clones and misses some; the assay was immunoSEQ multiplex PCR. Of 13,000 to 15,000 clones in the sample, around 68% were seen once. Sequencing was performed on uninvolved lung tissue not adjacent to the tumor. Every receptor here comes from a human donor with non-small cell lung cancer.

The rearrangement links TRBV5-4 to TRBJ2-4; weak D call: TRBD1 (5 bases). CDR1 is SGHNT and CDR2 is YYREEE in the germline V gene (reference sequence). V was trimmed by 2 bases and J by 6 bases, leaving 12 bases between them. The CDR3 totals 14 residues. CDR3 loop: CASSFRTQGNIQYF. The CDR3 DNA reads TGTGCCAGCAGCTTTCGGACACAAGGAAACATTCAGTACTTC. Using reference TRBV5-4 and TRBJ2-4 for the parts outside the CDR3, the full variable domain is ETGVTQSPTHLIKTRGQQVTLRCSSQSGHNTVSWYQQALGQGPQFIFQYYREEENGRGNFPPRFSGLQFPNYSSELNVNALELDDSALYLCASSFRTQGNIQYFGAGTRLSVL.

The rearrangement links TRBV28 to TRBJ2-7, with D unresolved. This CDR3 comprises 13 residues. From germline, CDR1 is MDHEN and CDR2 SYDVKM. Trimming left V 8 bases short and J 1 base short, with 12 bases between. The CDR3 protein is CASASGASYEQYF. Written as DNA, the CDR3 is TGTGCCAGCGCCTCGGGTGCATCCTACGAGCAGTACTTC.

The V gene is TRBV2, the J gene TRBJ2-3, with 9 bases that match TRBD2. The CDR3 has 17 amino acids. V lost 4 bases to trimming and J lost 6 bases; unmatched junction nucleotides: 14. Germline CDR1 is SNHLY and CDR2 is FYNNEI. CDR3 protein: CASSGSTASGVVDTQYF. CDR3 coding DNA: TGTGCCAGCAGTGGGTCCACGGCTAGCGGGGTGGTTGATACGCAGTATTTT.

This chain connects TRBV14 to TRBJ2-6, with a tentative D call TRBD1 (5 bases). V dropped 2 bases and J dropped 3 bases, with 11 bases sitting between them. CDR3 length: 16 amino acids. CDR1 and CDR2 (germline): SGHDN, FVKESK. The CDR3: CASSQSLGRGANVLTF. The CDR3 DNA follows: TGTGCCAGCAGCCAATCGTTGGGGCGTGGGGCCAACGTCCTGACTTTC.

J is TRBJ1-5 and V is TRBV5-1; maybe TRBD1 (6 bases). The CDR3 loop spans 15 amino acids. The germline V gene has CDR1 SGHRS and CDR2 YFSETQ. Trimming removed 0 bases at V and 3 bases at J, with 10 bases between. CDR3 sequence (DNA): TGCGCCAGCAGCTTGGCAGGGGACTTCAATCAGCCCCAGCATTTT. This sequence encodes CASSLAGDFNQPQHF. Variable domain in full (rest from reference TRBV5-1 and TRBJ1-5): KAGVTQTPRYLIKTRGQQVTLSCSPISGHRSVSWYQQTPGQGLQFLFEYFSETQRNKGNFPGRFSGRQFSNSRSEMNVSTLELGDSALYLCASSLAGDFNQPQHFGDGTRLSIL.

This chain links TRBV29-1 with TRBJ2-7, with TRBD2 matching 10 bases. The CDR3 consists of 14 residues. J lost 3 bases, V lost 4 bases, and 6 bases had no gene match. Germline CDR1 reads SQVTM; CDR2 reads ANQGSEA. The CDR3 reads CSVASSGRGYEQYF. CDR3 DNA sequence: TGCAGCGTTGCATCGAGCGGGAGGGGCTACGAGCAGTACTTC.

This clone showed up just a few times. The chain links TRBV9 to TRBJ2-3; the D is unclear. V was clipped by 0 bases and J by 2 bases, with 10 bases between them. Germline V gene sequence: CDR1 SGDLS, CDR2 YYNGEE. This CDR3 is built from 15 residues. The CDR3 nucleotides are TGTGCCAGCAGCGTAGGACGGGCGCTCACAGATACGCAGTATTTT. The encoded protein is CASSVGRALTDTQYF.

This clone appeared a few times. The V call is TRBV7-8, the J call TRBJ2-2, with TRBD2 identical over 10 bases. After removal of 6 bases from V and 3 bases from J, the junction contained 13 bases not matched to a gene. This CDR3 region has 18 residues. In germline, CDR1 is SGHVS, CDR2 FQNEAQ. The CDR3 DNA sequence: TGTGCCAGCAGTTTGGATATCCTAGCGGGAGCTTACACCGGGGAGCTGTTTTTT. Protein product: CASSLDILAGAYTGELFF.

The rearrangement links TRBV6-5 to TRBJ1-2; 9 positions agree with TRBD1. Germline values: CDR1 MNHEY, CDR2 SVGAGI. CDR3 length: 16 amino acids. J lost 7 bases, V lost 0 bases, and 9 bases had no gene match. CDR3 sequence (DNA): TGTGCCAGCAGTTACTCTGGGACAGGGAGGATAGGTGGCTACACCTTC. It codes for CASSYSGTGRIGGYTF.

The chain joins TRBV9 to TRBJ1-2, with D unresolved. CDR1 SGDLS and CDR2 YYNGEE come from the germline V gene. The V and J ends lost 3 bases and 5 bases respectively, with 8 bases between them. CDR3 length: 12 residues. The CDR3 sequence is CASSAYGYGYTF. CDR3 nucleotide sequence: TGTGCCAGCAGCGCCTATGGGTATGGCTACACCTTC.

The chain uses TRBV29-1 and TRBJ2-1; 9 bases map to TRBD1. The ends lost 6 bases at V and 0 bases at J; junction bases unmatched: 3. CDR1 is SQVTM and CDR2 is ANQGSEA in the germline V gene. This CDR3 is built from 14 residues. The CDR3 DNA follows: TGCAGCGTGAGGGGACAGGGCTCCTACAATGAGCAGTTCTTC. It specifies CSVRGQGSYNEQFF.

The CDR3 spells CASSQIGGGITEAFF. CDR3 nucleotides: TGTGCCAGCAGTCAAATAGGGGGGGGCATCACTGAAGCTTTCTTT. The V call is TRBV28, the J call TRBJ1-1; D may be TRBD1 (6 bases). CDR1 and CDR2 from the germline V gene are MDHEN and SYDVKM. CDR3 length equals 15 residues. The V end was cut by 5 bases, the J end by 4 bases, with 17 bases between.

The gene calls are TRBV7-8 and TRBJ2-7, with D unresolved. The CDR3 runs to 16 residues. Germline CDR1 is SGHVS and CDR2 is FQNEAQ. Between the trimmed V and J ends, which lost 2 bases and 0 bases, there was a span of 14 bases. This CDR3 reads CASSLWHSDLSYEQYF. Written as DNA, the CDR3 is TGTGCCAGCAGCTTATGGCACAGCGACCTCTCCTACGAGCAGTACTTC.

The gene calls are TRBV6-1 and TRBJ2-2; D ambiguous. CDR3 length equals 13 residues. In germline, CDR1 is MNHNS, CDR2 SASEGT. V dropped 5 bases and J dropped 6 bases, with 10 bases sitting between them. CDR3 coding DNA: TGTGCCAGCAGTTTCTCCGACCCCGGGGAGCTGTTTTTT. Residues: CASSFSDPGELFF.

V usage is TRBV9 and J usage is TRBJ2-2; D is possibly TRBD2 (5 bases). V was pared by 3 bases and J by 4 bases, with 10 bases between. This CDR3 region has 14 residues. Per germline, CDR1 SGDLS and CDR2 YYNGEE. In DNA form, the CDR3 reads TGTGCCAGCAGCGGACAACGGGGCACCGGGGAGCTGTTTTTT. Translation gives CASSGQRGTGELFF. Together with reference TRBV9 and TRBJ2-2, the CDR3 gives the full variable domain: DSGVTQTPKHLITATGQRVTLRCSPRSGDLSVYWYQQSLDQGLQFLIQYYNGEERAKGNILERFSAQQFPDLHSELNLSSLELGDSALYFCASSGQRGTGELFFGEGSRLTVL.

The chain links TRBV29-1 to TRBJ2-5, with D possibly being TRBD2 (6 bases). The CDR3 is made up of 16 amino acids. CDR1 is SQVTM and CDR2 is ANQGSEA in the germline V gene. Trimming pared 4 bases from V and 4 bases from J, leaving 22 bases between. This CDR3 reads CSVGLGGLKGVETQYF. In nucleotides, the CDR3 is TGCAGCGTTGGCCTGGGGGGACTTAAAGGTGTAGAGACCCAGTACTTC.

The J gene is TRBJ2-1, the V gene TRBV5-6; D gene uncertain. Germline loops: CDR1 SGHDT, CDR2 YYEEEE. The CDR3 consists of 12 residues. V was shortened by 6 bases and J by 8 bases, with 12 bases between the two germline ends. CDR3 DNA sequence: TGTGCCAGCACCAAGAGTCCCGATGAGCAGTTCTTC. Encoded protein: CASTKSPDEQFF.

This clone is medium-sized. V and J are TRBV28 and TRBJ1-5; TRBD1 matches 7 bases. This CDR3 has 16 residues. Per germline, CDR1 MDHEN and CDR2 SYDVKM. The V segment lost 4 bases and the J segment 3 bases; nucleotides outside the gene matches: 9. CDR3: CASSSHRGGTNQPQHF. Written as DNA, the CDR3 is TGTGCCAGCAGTTCCCACAGGGGAGGTACCAATCAGCCCCAGCATTTT.

The chain links TRBV9 to TRBJ2-7, with 9 nucleotides matching TRBD2. CDR1 is SGDLS and CDR2 is YYNGEE in the germline V gene. The V segment lost 3 bases and the J segment 7 bases; nucleotides outside the gene matches: 11. The CDR3 is made up of 15 amino acids. CDR3: CASSAPGTSRYEQYF. The CDR3 DNA reads as TGTGCCAGCAGCGCACCCGGGACTAGCCGCTATGAGCAGTACTTC.

The chain combines TRBV7-6 with TRBJ1-3; D unresolved. Per germline, CDR1 SGHVS and CDR2 FNYEAQ. The CDR3 totals 14 residues. V was shortened by 1 base and J by 4 bases, with 8 bases between the two germline ends. The CDR3 coding sequence is TGTGCCAGCAGCTTAGGACAAAAAGGAAACACCATATATTTT. This gives the protein CASSLGQKGNTIYF. The variable domain in full, with the rest retrieved from reference TRBV7-6 and TRBJ1-3, is GAGVSQSPRYKVTKRGQDVALRCDPISGHVSLYWYRQALGQGPEFLTYFNYEAQQDKSGLPNDRFSAERPEGSISTLTIQRTEQRDSAMYRCASSLGQKGNTIYFGEGSWLTVV.